The source of this TCR beta chain is a study of blood T cell repertoires in COVID-19 (dated by TCRdb to 2020 to 2022). Describing the broader study: Collaborator samples came from the United States, Italy and Spain and covered acute and convalescent phases of COVID-19. The dataset comprised deeply sampled blood TCRbeta repertoires from subjects exposed to, actively infected with, or recovered from COVID-19. The sample metadata nearly always contained a de-identified subject ID, COVID-19 status, age in years and sex. The repertoires were made available in a free public database intended to serve as a resource for research on the immune response to SARS-CoV-2. The material from the prospective study consisted of cDNA or gDNA derived from T cells, B-cell-depleted T cells, or PBMCs. Samples were obtained from the ongoing ImmuneRACE study (first 160 participants) and from approximately 1,200 subjects provided by 6 global collaborators. HLA class I and class II types, where available, came from metadata supplied by the sample provider rather than from assay-based typing. Here is what the overall study found, with its caveats: How much clinical and demographic metadata was included differed by source and by participant, and the metadata was provided uncurated.

The immunoSEQ Assay, a bias-controlled multiplex PCR, was used to amplify TCRbeta CDR3 regions from genomic DNA. The paper's processing steps were these. The number of nucleated cells in each sample was estimated from the amplification of reference gene primers within the assay. Sequence reads were collapsed and filtered to measure the absolute abundance of every unique TCRbeta CDR3 rearrangement. For each sample, productive Simpson clonality was calculated as the square root of Simpson's diversity index across productive rearrangements. The table was pulled from immuneACCESS by TCRdb, which kept in-frame rearrangements only. Such tables lose some clones; where checked, under half of the loss comes from unresolved V genes, and the rest has no known cause. V and J calls and clone size are given by that table; D and trimming were obtained from the DNA. The table for this sample lists around 170,000 clones; approximately 91% of them were counted only once. About 0.54% of the sample is held by the ten biggest clonotypes.

Comment on this clone: No antigen is known for it. No base quality values were provided; no much bigger clone lies one nucleotide off.

Each collaborating institution followed its own protocols to collect whole blood in K2EDTA tubes. For TCRbeta analysis, collaborators shipped samples in one of three forms: frozen whole blood, isolated PBMCs, or DNA extracted from either of those sample types. From the germline V gene, CDR1 is SGHRS and CDR2 is YFSETQ. The junction shows trimming of 2 bases on V and 1 base on J, and the gene matches do not reach 5 bases of it. From cysteine to phenylalanine, the CDR3 is 15 amino acids long. The sequence is cut down to CDR3 DNA, 45 bases in frame from base 1. This sequence originates from a man aged 50-60 years with acute or convalescent COVID-19. In this chain, TRBV5-1 is recombined with TRBJ2-7; TRBD1 agrees with 8 junctional bases. The source material was peripheral blood. The DNA sequence is TGCGCCAGCAGCTTAGGGACAGGCGTTTCCTACGAGCAGTACTTC. Translated, this gives CASSLGTGVSYEQYF.